The text below deals with one T cell receptor (beta chain). Its antigen is unknown. This entry is derived from a study of a mutant IDH1 vaccine in newly diagnosed glioma. Whole-study context: Patients' prior therapy spanned radiotherapy, temozolomide, or both; most underwent both.

The CDR3 runs 12 residues. The V end lost 1 base, the J end lost 6 bases, and 7 bases lay between the germline ends. Germline V gene data show CDR1 as LGHNT and CDR2 as FRNRAP. Clones were sequenced by immunoSEQ multiplex PCR, and TCRdb holds only the in-frame ones, with some missing. The sample comprises 120,000 or so clones, around three quarters of which are singletons, and less than 7% rests with the top ten. The sample's time point: week 11, during vaccination. Vaccine doses each comprised 300 ug of mutant IDH1 20-mer peptide, with topical imiquimod. Study-wide results and limits: Changes in top peripheral clonotypes did not appear linked to pseudoprogression.

The clonotype comes from a man aged 40-55 years with glioma. Sequencing was performed on PBMCs, taken from a glioma patient whose treatment included an IDH1 peptide vaccine. The rearrangement links TRBV12-5 to TRBJ2-7; D ambiguous. This CDR3 is CASGLGVGEQYF. The CDR3 coding sequence is TGTGCTAGTGGTTTGGGGGTGGGCGAGCAGTACTTC.